The rows below give T cell receptor beta chains drawn from one sample of a study of beta chain features in type 1 diabetes. Sequencing used immunoSEQ multiplex PCR; TCRdb keeps in-frame clones, though not all of them. The profile covers 150,000 to 200,000 clones, with around 8.6% appearing a single time and 0.54% taken by the ten largest. Source material: central memory CD4+ T cells from blood. These receptors were obtained from a woman aged 18-30 years with type 1 diabetes. Both conserved end residues are part of each CDR3. Fields, in order: D gene, V gene, clone size, J gene, CDR3 protein, CDR3 DNA. The D gene is left open where the match is weak. A clone size is listed for some rows: how often the clone was seen (once, few, many), or a class if it is expanded.

D gene: NA
V gene: TRBV19
clone size: few
J gene: TRBJ2-7
CDR3 protein: CASSNAGNPYEQYF
CDR3 DNA: TGTGCCAGTAGTAATGCAGGGAATCCCTACGAGCAGTACTTC

D gene: NA
V gene: TRBV21-1
clone size: few
J gene: TRBJ1-2
CDR3 protein: CASSNSTGGYTF
CDR3 DNA: TGTGCCAGCAGCAACTCCACAGGTGGCTACACCTTC

D gene: TRBD2
V gene: TRBV5-6
clone size: NA
J gene: TRBJ2-3
CDR3 protein: CASSLALAGGTDTQYF
CDR3 DNA: TGTGCCAGCAGCTTGGCCCTAGCGGGAGGAACAGATACGCAGTATTTT

D gene: NA
V gene: TRBV12-2
clone size: NA
J gene: TRBJ2-5
CDR3 protein: CASRLARETQYF
CDR3 DNA: TGTGCAAGTCGCTTAGCGCGGGAGACCCAGTACTTC

D gene: NA
V gene: TRBV7-2
clone size: few
J gene: TRBJ1-2
CDR3 protein: CASSQDMSYGYTF
CDR3 DNA: TGTGCCAGCAGCCAGGACATGAGCTATGGCTACACCTTC

D gene: TRBD1
V gene: TRBV6-6
clone size: few
J gene: TRBJ1-1
CDR3 protein: CAGGRTGGQNTEAFF
CDR3 DNA: TGTGCCGGAGGTAGGACAGGGGGGCAAAACACTGAAGCTTTCTTT

D gene: TRBD1
V gene: TRBV28
clone size: few
J gene: TRBJ2-7
CDR3 protein: CASRLTGAYEQYF
CDR3 DNA: TGTGCCAGCAGGCTGACAGGGGCCTACGAGCAGTACTTC

D gene: NA
V gene: TRBV2
clone size: NA
J gene: TRBJ1-5
CDR3 protein: CASSERGTRGSNQPQHF
CDR3 DNA: TGTGCCAGCAGTGAAAGGGGGACAAGGGGTAGCAATCAGCCCCAGCATTTT

D gene: TRBD1
V gene: TRBV29-1
clone size: few
J gene: TRBJ2-7
CDR3 protein: CSARDRVYEQYF
CDR3 DNA: TGCAGCGCCCGGGACAGGGTCTACGAGCAGTACTTC

D gene: NA
V gene: TRBV28
clone size: NA
J gene: TRBJ2-1
CDR3 protein: CASTGGLWNEQFF
CDR3 DNA: TGTGCCAGCACCGGGGGGCTTTGGAATGAGCAGTTCTTC

D gene: TRBD2
V gene: TRBV7-2
clone size: NA
J gene: TRBJ2-5
CDR3 protein: CASSSALAGGAGGETQYF
CDR3 DNA: TGTGCCAGCAGCTCTGCGTTAGCGGGGGGGGCCGGGGGAGAGACCCAGTACTTC

D gene: TRBD2
V gene: TRBV6-1
clone size: few
J gene: TRBJ2-7
CDR3 protein: CASHPVGGRASEQYF
CDR3 DNA: TGTGCCAGTCATCCGGTAGGCGGGAGGGCATCCGAGCAGTACTTC

D gene: NA
V gene: TRBV29-1
clone size: few
J gene: TRBJ1-2
CDR3 protein: CSVGQGNYGYTF
CDR3 DNA: TGCAGCGTCGGTCAGGGGAACTATGGCTACACCTTC

D gene: TRBD1
V gene: TRBV7-6
clone size: NA
J gene: TRBJ2-2
CDR3 protein: CASSIQTGTGELFF
CDR3 DNA: TGTGCCAGCAGCATACAGACAGGGACCGGGGAGCTGTTTTTT

D gene: NA
V gene: TRBV7-6
clone size: few
J gene: TRBJ2-5
CDR3 protein: CASSLGSGPFQETQYF
CDR3 DNA: TGTGCCAGCAGCTTGGGTAGCGGACCCTTTCAAGAGACCCAGTACTTC

D gene: NA
V gene: TRBV29-1
clone size: NA
J gene: TRBJ2-7
CDR3 protein: CSVQPGGSGEQYF
CDR3 DNA: TGCAGCGTTCAACCTGGGGGGTCCGGGGAGCAGTACTTC

D gene: TRBD2
V gene: TRBV5-1
clone size: NA
J gene: TRBJ2-3
CDR3 protein: CASSSTGGGGPADTQYF
CDR3 DNA: TGCGCCAGCAGCTCAACCGGGGGGGGAGGGCCAGCAGATACGCAGTATTTT

D gene: TRBD1
V gene: TRBV18
clone size: few
J gene: TRBJ2-2
CDR3 protein: CASSSGAGTGNTGELFF
CDR3 DNA: TGTGCCAGCTCATCGGGTGCCGGGACAGGGAACACCGGGGAGCTGTTTTTT

D gene: NA
V gene: TRBV10-3
clone size: NA
J gene: TRBJ1-6
CDR3 protein: CAISEYDRNSPLHF
CDR3 DNA: TGTGCCATCAGTGAGTACGACAGGAATTCACCCCTCCACTTT

D gene: NA
V gene: TRBV7-2
clone size: NA
J gene: TRBJ2-3
CDR3 protein: CASSPRVGGARTDTQYF
CDR3 DNA: TGTGCCAGCAGCCCCCGGGTTGGGGGGGCCAGGACAGATACGCAGTATTTT

D gene: NA
V gene: TRBV9
clone size: few
J gene: TRBJ2-2
CDR3 protein: CASSVAHDTWELFF
CDR3 DNA: TGTGCCAGCAGCGTAGCTCATGACACGTGGGAGCTGTTTTTT

D gene: NA
V gene: TRBV11-2
clone size: NA
J gene: TRBJ1-2
CDR3 protein: CASSLFGDYGYTF
CDR3 DNA: TGTGCCAGCAGCCTCTTCGGGGACTATGGCTACACCTTC

D gene: TRBD2
V gene: TRBV9
clone size: few
J gene: TRBJ2-7
CDR3 protein: CASSLGAGGNYEQYF
CDR3 DNA: TGTGCCAGCAGCCTCGGAGCGGGAGGGAACTACGAGCAGTACTTC

D gene: NA
V gene: TRBV19
clone size: few
J gene: TRBJ1-6
CDR3 protein: CASCRDNNSPLHF
CDR3 DNA: TGTGCCAGTTGCAGGGATAATAATTCACCCCTCCACTTT

D gene: TRBD2
V gene: TRBV18
clone size: NA
J gene: TRBJ2-3
CDR3 protein: CASSRSTSGGTDTQYF
CDR3 DNA: TGTGCCAGCTCACGATCGACTAGCGGGGGAACCGATACGCAGTATTTT

D gene: NA
V gene: TRBV6-1
clone size: NA
J gene: TRBJ1-5
CDR3 protein: CASSRTDNQPQHF
CDR3 DNA: TGTGCCAGCAGCCGGACAGACAATCAGCCCCAGCATTTT

D gene: NA
V gene: TRBV2
clone size: few
J gene: TRBJ2-1
CDR3 protein: CASSPPITSSYNEQFF
CDR3 DNA: TGTGCCAGCAGTCCCCCGATAACAAGCTCCTACAATGAGCAGTTCTTC

D gene: NA
V gene: TRBV11-2
clone size: few
J gene: TRBJ1-1
CDR3 protein: CASRQGTMNTEAFF
CDR3 DNA: TGTGCCAGCAGGCAGGGAACCATGAACACTGAAGCTTTCTTT

D gene: NA
V gene: TRBV18
clone size: NA
J gene: TRBJ1-1
CDR3 protein: CASSARELQANTEAFF
CDR3 DNA: TGTGCCAGCTCAGCCCGCGAATTGCAGGCGAACACTGAAGCTTTCTTT

D gene: TRBD1
V gene: TRBV9
clone size: NA
J gene: TRBJ1-6
CDR3 protein: CASSFGQDSPLHF
CDR3 DNA: TGTGCCAGCAGCTTCGGACAGGATTCACCCCTCCACTTT

D gene: NA
V gene: TRBV19
clone size: few
J gene: TRBJ1-2
CDR3 protein: CASNSTPGKGYGYTF
CDR3 DNA: TGTGCCAGTAATTCCACGCCGGGGAAAGGCTATGGCTACACCTTC

D gene: TRBD2
V gene: TRBV7-3
clone size: NA
J gene: TRBJ2-1
CDR3 protein: CASSQTSGSYGEQFF
CDR3 DNA: TGTGCCAGCAGCCAGACTAGCGGGAGTTACGGTGAGCAGTTCTTC

D gene: NA
V gene: TRBV11-2
clone size: NA
J gene: TRBJ1-2
CDR3 protein: CASSSLRQGPDTYGYTF
CDR3 DNA: TGTGCCAGCAGCTCTCTCCGGCAGGGCCCCGATACCTATGGCTACACCTTC

D gene: NA
V gene: TRBV29-1
clone size: few
J gene: TRBJ2-5
CDR3 protein: CSAEETQYF
CDR3 DNA: TGCAGCGCAGAAGAGACCCAGTACTTC

D gene: NA
V gene: TRBV5-1
clone size: few
J gene: TRBJ2-7
CDR3 protein: CASSPDRNYEQYF
CDR3 DNA: TGCGCCAGCAGTCCTGACAGAAACTACGAGCAGTACTTC

D gene: NA
V gene: TRBV6-6
clone size: NA
J gene: TRBJ1-2
CDR3 protein: CASSYQAGGYTF
CDR3 DNA: TGTGCCAGCAGTTATCAGGCGGGTGGCTACACCTTC

D gene: NA
V gene: TRBV7-9
clone size: NA
J gene: TRBJ2-2
CDR3 protein: CASSLVRDTGELFF
CDR3 DNA: TGTGCCAGCAGCTTAGTCAGGGACACCGGGGAGCTGTTTTTT

D gene: NA
V gene: TRBV28
clone size: NA
J gene: TRBJ2-7
CDR3 protein: CASSLSLDYEQYF
CDR3 DNA: TGTGCCAGCAGTTTGAGTCTCGACTACGAGCAGTACTTC

D gene: NA
V gene: TRBV7-9
clone size: few
J gene: TRBJ2-1
CDR3 protein: CASSLGVDWSYNEQFF
CDR3 DNA: TGTGCCAGCAGCTTAGGGGTGGACTGGTCCTACAATGAGCAGTTCTTC

D gene: NA
V gene: TRBV7-9
clone size: few
J gene: TRBJ1-4
CDR3 protein: CASSSSGGEKLFF
CDR3 DNA: TGTGCCAGCAGCTCAAGCGGTGGCGAAAAACTGTTTTTT

D gene: NA
V gene: TRBV5-1
clone size: few
J gene: TRBJ2-7
CDR3 protein: CASSATGPPQYF
CDR3 DNA: TGCGCCAGCAGCGCGACAGGTCCTCCGCAGTACTTC

D gene: TRBD2
V gene: TRBV11-2
clone size: NA
J gene: TRBJ2-1
CDR3 protein: CASSLSPTSGGNEQFF
CDR3 DNA: TGTGCCAGCAGCTTAAGTCCTACTAGCGGGGGCAATGAGCAGTTCTTC

D gene: TRBD1
V gene: TRBV9
clone size: few
J gene: TRBJ1-2
CDR3 protein: CASSLQGFDGYTF
CDR3 DNA: TGTGCCAGCAGCTTACAGGGGTTCGATGGCTACACCTTC

D gene: TRBD1
V gene: TRBV19
clone size: NA
J gene: TRBJ2-1
CDR3 protein: CASSRGQGGNNEQFF
CDR3 DNA: TGTGCCAGTAGTAGGGGACAGGGGGGAAACAATGAGCAGTTCTTC